These 28 T cell receptor beta chains were all obtained from the same sample, sequenced in a study of blood T cell repertoires in COVID-19. The data were produced by immunoSEQ multiplex PCR, yet TCRdb's version contains in-frame clones alone and is incomplete. The sample carries around 120,000 clones, 80% to 90% recorded once. Sequences were obtained from peripheral blood. Receptors originate from a woman at least 80 years old with acute or convalescent COVID-19.

The chain combines TRBV5-1 with TRBJ1-6, with D tentatively TRBD1 (6 bases). The CDR3 is made up of 14 amino acids. The V and J ends lost 3 bases and 6 bases respectively, with 10 bases between them. CDR1 SGHRS and CDR2 YFSETQ come from the germline V gene. CDR3 sequence: CASSSGGPNSPLHF. CDR3 DNA: TGCGCCAGCAGCTCGGGGGGCCCTAATTCACCCCTCCACTTT. The entire variable domain, with the rest obtained from reference TRBV5-1 and TRBJ1-6, is as follows: KAGVTQTPRYLIKTRGQQVTLSCSPISGHRSVSWYQQTPGQGLQFLFEYFSETQRNKGNFPGRFSGRQFSNSRSEMNVSTLELGDSALYLCASSSGGPNSPLHFGNGTRLTVT.

The genes are TRBV4-3 and TRBJ1-3, with 8 bases that match TRBD1. CDR3 length equals 20 residues. V was pared by 1 base and J by 0 bases, with 14 bases of the junction left unmatched. The germline gives CDR1 LGHNA, CDR2 YSLEER. CDR3 sequence reads: CASSQAAPGAGGLSGNTIYF. The CDR3 region has the DNA TGCGCCAGCAGCCAAGCTGCCCCTGGGGCAGGGGGCCTCTCTGGAAACACCATATATTTT.

This chain links TRBV6-9 with TRBJ2-3; the D is unclear. V lost 8 bases to trimming and J lost 3 bases, with 3 bases between them. CDR3 size: 10 residues. The germline V gene has CDR1 MNHGY and CDR2 SVAAGI. CDR3 DNA: TGTGCCAGCCCTACAGATACGCAGTATTTT. This sequence encodes CASPTDTQYF.

This chain joins TRBV12-3 or TRBV12-4 and TRBJ2-7; no firm D call. This CDR3 is 12 amino acids long. Trimming left V 6 bases short and J 1 base short, with 7 bases between. In nucleotides, the CDR3 is TGTGCCAGCAGCCCCGGTTCCTACGAGCAGTACTTC. Protein product: CASSPGSYEQYF.

The rearrangement uses TRBV5-5 and TRBJ2-7; 7 bases map to TRBD1. Per germline, CDR1 SGHKS and CDR2 YYEKEE (reference sequence). The CDR3 totals 15 residues. V trimming: 0 bases; J trimming: 4 bases; junction bases outside the gene matches: 7. The CDR3 bases are TGTGCCAGCAGCTTGGCCCCAGGGGGACGATACGAGCAGTACTTC. Residues: CASSLAPGGRYEQYF. Based on the CDR3 plus reference TRBV5-5 and TRBJ2-7, the full variable domain is DAGVTQSPTHLIKTRGQQVTLRCSPISGHKSVSWYQQVLGQGPQFIFQYYEKEERGRGNFPDRFSARQFPNYSSELNVNALLLGDSALYLCASSLAPGGRYEQYFGPGTRLTVT.

The V gene is TRBV9, the J gene TRBJ2-5, with TRBD2 identical over 9 bases. V lost 0 bases to trimming and J lost 4 bases; unmatched junction nucleotides: 7. Germline CDR1 reads SGDLS; CDR2 reads YYNGEE. The CDR3 length is 16 residues. CDR3: CASSVVAAGGGETQYF. The CDR3 region has the DNA TGTGCCAGCAGCGTAGTGGCTGCGGGGGGGGGAGAGACCCAGTACTTC.

CDR3 nucleotides: TGTGCCAGCAAGCGGGACAGGGGAGACACCATATATTTT. Amino acids: CASKRDRGDTIYF. This chain connects TRBV2 to TRBJ1-3; 10 nucleotides line up with TRBD1. The CDR3 runs to 13 residues. Germline CDR1 reads SNHLY; CDR2 reads FYNNEI. V shed 7 bases and J 8 bases; nucleotides not matched to a gene: 5.

The genes are TRBV28 and TRBJ2-7; a weak D match, TRBD1 (6 bases). CDR3 length: 12 amino acids. Trimming removed 7 bases at V and 5 bases at J, with 12 bases between. Germline V gene data show CDR1 as MDHEN and CDR2 as SYDVKM. CDR3 sequence (DNA): TGTGCCAGCACCCTCCAGGGGAACGAGCAGTACTTC. Protein: CASTLQGNEQYF.

V and J are TRBV7-7 and TRBJ2-3, with 12 bases lining up with TRBD2. The ends lost 4 bases at V and 3 bases at J; junction bases unmatched: 2. The length of the CDR3 is 15 residues. Germline CDR1 SSHAT, CDR2 FNYEAQ (reference sequence). CDR3 nucleotides: TGTGCCAGCAGCTACGGACTAGCGGGGACAGATACGCAGTATTTT. It specifies CASSYGLAGTDTQYF.

CDR3 DNA sequence: TGTGCCAGCAGTTACTGGCGGGCCCTAGGCTATGGCTACACCTTC. This gives the protein CASSYWRALGYGYTF. The V call is TRBV6-2 or TRBV6-3, the J call TRBJ1-2; D uncertain. V was trimmed by 1 base and J by 4 bases, leaving 13 bases between them. Germline assignment: CDR1 MNHEY and CDR2 SVGEGT. There are 15 residues in the CDR3.

The V gene is TRBV20-1, the J gene TRBJ2-3; D uncertain. CDR1 is DFQATT, CDR2 SNEGSKA, per germline (reference sequence). The germline V and J ends were trimmed by 4 bases and 5 bases, with 4 bases remaining between them. This CDR3 is 10 amino acids long. The CDR3 reads CSATRDTQYF. In DNA, the CDR3 is TGCAGTGCTACCCGAGATACGCAGTATTTT.

J is TRBJ1-5 and V is TRBV6-1; D unresolved. The CDR3 extends over 11 amino acids. Between the trimmed V and J ends, which lost 3 bases and 9 bases, there was a span of 6 bases. The V gene's germline CDR1 is MNHNS and CDR2 SASEGT. Here the CDR3 DNA reads TGTGCCAGCAGTGACGGTGGGCCCCAGCATTTT. Translating it yields CASSDGGPQHF.

The chain has TRBV28 and TRBJ2-2, with 12 nucleotides matching TRBD1. V shed 1 base and J 7 bases; nucleotides not matched to a gene: 4. The CDR3 has 16 amino acids. In germline, CDR1 is MDHEN, CDR2 SYDVKM. DNA of the CDR3: TGTGCCAGCAGTTTATTAGGGACAGGGGGCGGCGGGGAGCTGTTTTTT. This codes for CASSLLGTGGGGELFF.

The V and J genes are TRBV29-1 and TRBJ2-5; 8 nucleotides match TRBD2. V was pared by 0 bases and J by 5 bases, with 11 bases of the junction left unmatched. The V gene's germline CDR1 is SQVTM and CDR2 ANQGSEA. This CDR3 spans 16 amino acids. As DNA, the CDR3 is TGCAGCGTTGAAGATCCCATCGGGGGGGTTGTGGAGACCCAGTACTTC. Its protein is CSVEDPIGGVVETQYF.

V is TRBV7-7 and J is TRBJ1-1; D uncertain. This CDR3 contains 13 residues. Germline assignment: CDR1 SSHAT and CDR2 FNYEAQ (reference sequence). The V and J ends lost 1 base and 2 bases respectively, with 5 bases between them. CDR3 loop: CASSLGANTEAFF. In DNA form, the CDR3 reads TGTGCCAGCAGCTTAGGGGCAAACACTGAAGCTTTCTTT.

V gene TRBV30 combines with J gene TRBJ2-7; TRBD2 might be the D (5 bases). Germline values: CDR1 GTSNPN, CDR2 SVGIG (reference sequence). This CDR3 comprises 12 residues. V dropped 1 base and J dropped 2 bases, with 6 bases sitting between them. CDR3 amino acids: CAWSAGTYEQYF. The CDR3 nucleotides read TGTGCCTGGAGTGCCGGGACCTACGAGCAGTACTTC. Supplemented by reference TRBV30 and TRBJ2-7, the full variable domain reads SQTIHQWPATLVQPVGSPLSLECTVEGTSNPNLYWYRQAAGRGLQLLFYSVGIGQISSEVPQNLSASRPQDRQFILSSKKLLLSDSGFYLCAWSAGTYEQYFGPGTRLTVT.

This chain links TRBV7-9 with TRBJ1-6; TRBD1 agrees at 8 bases. Unmatched junction bases numbered 4, after V lost 6 bases and J lost 6 bases. Germline CDR1 is SEHNR and CDR2 is FQNEAQ (reference sequence). The CDR3 sequence is 14 residues long. In nucleotides, the CDR3 is TGTGCCAGCAGAGCGACAGGGGTTAATTCACCCCTCCACTTT. Amino acids: CASRATGVNSPLHF.

This chain uses TRBV5-1 with TRBJ1-2; 11 bases agree with TRBD1. CDR1 SGHRS and CDR2 YFSETQ come from the germline V gene. The ends lost 4 bases at V and 4 bases at J; junction bases unmatched: 6. The CDR3 contains 15 residues. DNA of the CDR3: TGCGCCAGCAGCACTGGACAGGGGGCTGGCTATGGCTACACCTTC. Translated: CASSTGQGAGYGYTF. Full variable domain (missing parts from reference TRBV5-1 and TRBJ1-2): KAGVTQTPRYLIKTRGQQVTLSCSPISGHRSVSWYQQTPGQGLQFLFEYFSETQRNKGNFPGRFSGRQFSNSRSEMNVSTLELGDSALYLCASSTGQGAGYGYTFGSGTRLTVV.

The chain recombines TRBV30 with TRBJ1-3; unclear D gene. The CDR3 totals 12 residues. The germline gives CDR1 GTSNPN, CDR2 SVGIG (reference sequence). V was cut by 4 bases and J by 2 bases, with 6 bases left in between. CDR3 in DNA: TGTGCCTGGACGGGGACTGGAAACACCATATATTTT. This sequence encodes CAWTGTGNTIYF.

The chain employs TRBV28 and TRBJ1-5, with D tentatively TRBD1 (5 bases). Germline CDR1 is MDHEN and CDR2 is SYDVKM. V shed 6 bases and J shed 6 bases, with 9 bases lying between them. The CDR3 totals 12 residues. CDR3 DNA: TGTGCCAGCAGGACCCAGGGTCAGCCCCAGCATTTT. Translated: CASRTQGQPQHF.

The chain carries TRBV29-1 and TRBJ2-7; TRBD1 agrees at 7 bases. V trimming: 6 bases; J trimming: 7 bases; junction bases outside the gene matches: 12. Germline V lookup: CDR1 SQVTM, CDR2 ANQGSEA. The CDR3 extends over 13 amino acids. The CDR3 spells CSVVRGPPGEQYF. The CDR3 DNA sequence: TGCAGCGTGGTGAGGGGGCCCCCGGGGGAGCAGTACTTC.

This sequence joins TRBV18 and TRBJ2-5; D may be TRBD2 (5 bases). The germline V and J ends were trimmed by 4 bases and 1 base, with 10 bases remaining between them. Germline V CDR1 and CDR2: KGHSH, LQKENI. CDR3 length: 14 amino acids. This chain's CDR3 is CASSHTRVQETQYF. In nucleotides, the CDR3 is TGTGCCAGCTCACACACTAGGGTCCAAGAGACCCAGTACTTC.

The chain joins TRBV3-1 (or the pseudogene TRBV3-2) to TRBJ1-4; D is undetermined. CDR3 size: 16 residues. The V end lost 4 bases, the J end lost 1 base, and 13 bases lay between the germline ends. Germline-derived CDR1 and CDR2 are LGHDT and YNNKEL (reference sequence). The CDR3 spells CASSLRGPRTNEKLFF. Written as DNA, the CDR3 is TGTGCCAGCAGCCTTCGCGGGCCTAGAACTAATGAAAAACTGTTTTTT.

This chain links TRBV30 with TRBJ2-2; the D is unclear. Germline V gene sequence: CDR1 GTSNPN, CDR2 SVGIG (reference sequence). V gave up 1 base and J gave up 7 bases, with 4 bases separating them. The CDR3 extends over 11 amino acids. The CDR3 nucleotides read TGTGCCTGGAGTGCGTACGGGGAGCTGTTTTTT. This codes for CAWSAYGELFF. Based on the CDR3 plus reference TRBV30 and TRBJ2-2, the full variable domain is SQTIHQWPATLVQPVGSPLSLECTVEGTSNPNLYWYRQAAGRGLQLLFYSVGIGQISSEVPQNLSASRPQDRQFILSSKKLLLSDSGFYLCAWSAYGELFFGEGSRLTVL.

The chain recombines TRBV18 with TRBJ2-3; 10 bases align to TRBD1. CDR3 size: 17 residues. CDR1 and CDR2 (germline): KGHSH, LQKENI. V shed 0 bases and J 3 bases; nucleotides not matched to a gene: 6. CDR3 in DNA: TGTGCCAGCTCACCACCGGGGACAGGGGTGTGGACAGATACGCAGTATTTT. Translated, it gives CASSPPGTGVWTDTQYF.

The chain links TRBV27 to TRBJ2-7; 9 nucleotides line up with TRBD1. V was clipped by 0 bases and J by 2 bases; unmatched bases: 2. The CDR3 sequence is 15 residues long. Germline values: CDR1 MNHEY, CDR2 SMNVEV (reference sequence). This CDR3 reads CASSLSGQGTYEQYF. In DNA, the CDR3 is TGTGCCAGCAGTTTATCCGGACAGGGGACCTACGAGCAGTACTTC.

This chain connects TRBV5-6 to TRBJ2-2, with TRBD1 identical over 7 bases. Looked up from germline, CDR1 is SGHDT and CDR2 is YYEEEE. V gave up 0 bases and J gave up 6 bases; unmatched junction bases: 5. The CDR3 runs 15 residues. The CDR3 sequence: CASSLVAGGSGELFF. In DNA, the CDR3 is TGTGCCAGCAGCTTGGTGGCAGGGGGTTCCGGGGAGCTGTTTTTT.

The V and J genes are TRBV5-1 and TRBJ1-6, with D perhaps matching TRBD1 (6 bases). CDR1 is SGHRS and CDR2 is YFSETQ in the germline V gene. The V gene lost 0 bases and the J gene lost 10 bases, with 11 bases spanning the gap. The CDR3 consists of 14 residues. DNA for the CDR3: TGCGCCAGCAGCTTGGACAGGGAAGACTCACCCCTCCACTTT. Its protein product is CASSLDREDSPLHF.